This entry lists 12 T cell receptor beta chains sequenced from one sample in a study of T cell responses to AZD1222 COVID-19 vaccine. The protocol was immunoSEQ multiplex PCR, while the TCRdb copy is restricted to in-frame clones and leaves out a portion. Among about 110,000 clones, around 84% were seen once, and the ten largest hold about 3%. The sample in question was peripheral blood, obtained on day 0 of AZD1222 vaccination. All receptors come from an adult in good health.

This chain joins TRBV4-3 and TRBJ1-4; D remains ambiguous. The CDR3 totals 15 residues. Germline V gives CDR1 LGHNA, CDR2 YSLEER. Deletions cut 1 base from V and 8 bases from J, with 14 bases between. The CDR3 region is CASSQGVGLGEKLFF. The CDR3 bases are TGCGCCAGCAGCCAAGGGGTAGGGCTGGGGGAAAAACTGTTTTTT.

The rearrangement links TRBV28 to TRBJ1-1, with D possibly TRBD1 on 5 matching bases. The CDR3 runs 15 residues. V was pared by 7 bases and J by 1 base, with 16 bases between. CDR1 is MDHEN, CDR2 SYDVKM, per germline. The CDR3: CASTPEVGTNTEAFF. The CDR3 bases are TGTGCCAGCACCCCTGAGGTGGGGACGAACACTGAAGCTTTCTTT.

The chain combines TRBV3-1 (or the pseudogene TRBV3-2) with TRBJ2-2; perhaps TRBD1 as D (5 bases). Germline V gives CDR1 LGHDT, CDR2 YNNKEL (reference sequence). The CDR3 totals 14 residues. The V end was cut by 1 base, the J end by 4 bases, with 7 bases between. The CDR3 DNA reads as TGTGCCAGCAGCCAAGCAGGGCTCACCGGGGAGCTGTTTTTT. This sequence encodes CASSQAGLTGELFF.

This CDR3 reads CASSFTDREAAGYTF. Here the CDR3 DNA reads TGCGCCAGCAGTTTTACGGACAGGGAGGCTGCGGGCTACACCTTC. This chain uses TRBV5-1 with TRBJ1-2, with 8 bases matching TRBD1. The CDR3 has 15 amino acids. From germline, CDR1 is SGHRS and CDR2 YFSETQ. J gave up 8 bases and V 5 bases, and 14 bases lay outside the gene matches.

The genes are TRBV5-1 and TRBJ1-6; maybe TRBD1 (5 bases). CDR1 is SGHRS and CDR2 is YFSETQ in the germline V gene. The CDR3 length is 15 residues. V lost 7 bases and J lost 8, with 19 bases in between. The CDR3 coding sequence is TGCGCCAGCCCGATAGCGGGGACTTATTATTCACCCCTCCACTTT. This codes for CASPIAGTYYSPLHF.

This chain connects TRBV7-9 to TRBJ1-4; tentatively, D is TRBD1 (5 bases). CDR1 SEHNR and CDR2 FQNEAQ come from the germline V gene (reference sequence). The V end lost 5 bases, the J end lost 0 bases, and 10 bases lay between the germline ends. CDR3 length equals 15 residues. CDR3 in amino acids: CASSPQGPTNEKLFF. As DNA, the CDR3 is TGTGCCAGCAGCCCCCAGGGTCCAACTAATGAAAAACTGTTTTTT. Drawing the rest from reference TRBV7-9 and TRBJ1-4, the complete variable domain is DTGVSQNPRHKITKRGQNVTFRCDPISEHNRLYWYRQTLGQGPEFLTYFQNEAQLEKSRLLSDRFSAERPKGSFSTLEIQRTEQGDSAMYLCASSPQGPTNEKLFFGSGTQLSVL.

The chain employs TRBV12-3 or TRBV12-4 and TRBJ1-4; 7 nucleotides align to TRBD1. With 6 bases clipped from V and 10 bases from J, the junction kept 5 bases outside the gene matches. The CDR3 runs 12 residues. CDR3 residues: CASSLNRGKLFF. CDR3 DNA: TGTGCCAGCAGCCTTAACAGGGGAAAACTGTTTTTT.

This chain connects TRBV7-9 to TRBJ1-5; 7 bases fit TRBD1. The germline gives CDR1 SEHNR, CDR2 FQNEAQ (reference sequence). This CDR3 is 15 amino acids long. J gave up 0 bases and V 1 base, and 0 bases lay outside the gene matches. The CDR3 DNA follows: TGTGCCAGCAGCTTAGGGGACAGTAGCAATCAGCCCCAGCATTTT. Translating gives CASSLGDSSNQPQHF.

This rearrangement joins TRBV12-5 to TRBJ1-1, with D maybe TRBD1 (6 bases). The ends were cut back, 1 base at V and 10 bases at J, with 13 bases in the middle. From germline, CDR1 is LGHNT and CDR2 FRNRAP. CDR3 length equals 13 residues. The CDR3 sequence is CASGLALAGVAFF. CDR3 DNA sequence: TGTGCTAGTGGTTTGGCACTAGCAGGGGTAGCTTTCTTT.

This clone was detected only once. The chain uses TRBV5-5 and TRBJ1-1, with D possibly TRBD1 on 5 matching bases. V lost 0 bases and J 1 base, leaving 10 bases between the germline ends. The CDR3 totals 15 residues. Looked up from germline, CDR1 is SGHKS and CDR2 is YYEKEE (reference sequence). CDR3 protein: CASSLVGASNTEAFF. CDR3 DNA sequence: TGTGCCAGCAGCTTGGTAGGGGCATCGAACACTGAAGCTTTCTTT.

The chain links TRBV5-1 to TRBJ2-5; 7 positions match TRBD2. The V gene's germline CDR1 is SGHRS and CDR2 YFSETQ. The CDR3 sequence is 14 residues long. J gave up 1 base and V 2 bases, and 2 bases lay outside the gene matches. Here the CDR3 DNA reads TGCGCCAGCAGCTTTGGCGGGGGCCAAGAGACCCAGTACTTC. It encodes CASSFGGGQETQYF.

V and J are TRBV11-2 and TRBJ2-1, with 11 nucleotides matching TRBD2. V was clipped by 5 bases and J by 10 bases; unmatched bases: 10. CDR3 size: 15 residues. The germline V gene has CDR1 SGHAT and CDR2 FQNNGV. The CDR3 DNA follows: TGTGCCAGCAGCCCTAGCCCACTAGCGGGGGTAGAGCAGTTCTTC. This sequence encodes CASSPSPLAGVEQFF. Using reference TRBV11-2 and TRBJ2-1 for the parts outside the CDR3, the full variable domain is EAGVAQSPRYKIIEKRQSVAFWCNPISGHATLYWYQQILGQGPKLLIQFQNNGVVDDSQLPKDRFSAERLKGVDSTLKIQPAKLEDSAVYLCASSPSPLAGVEQFFGPGTRLTVL.